The sequence of this T cell receptor (beta chain) was determined in a study of TIL therapy for anti-PD-1-resistant metastatic lung cancer. Across the whole study: Median patient age was approximately 59, ranging roughly 38-85 years.

Time point of the sample: pre-treatment sample, taken before nivolumab and TIL therapy. The libraries were made with immunoSEQ v3. Libraries were sequenced to some 2 million read pairs (survey) or roughly 4.5-6.5 million (deep). Method: immunoSEQ multiplex PCR; TCRdb's copy keeps in-frame clones and lacks some. The sample has about 60,000 clones, 87% seen once; the top ten hold 2.6%. The source is a person between 25 and 80 years old with non-small cell lung cancer. The source material was blood, sampled at baseline.

The CDR3, as DNA: TGTGCCAGCTCACCACCGGACAAGACCCAGTACTTC. This translates into CASSPPDKTQYF. The rearrangement joins TRBV18 to TRBJ2-5; TRBD1 is a possible D gene (5 bases). Germline CDR1 is KGHSH and CDR2 is LQKENI. The CDR3 is made up of 12 amino acids. Trimming left V 0 bases short and J 6 bases short, with 5 bases between. Supplemented by reference TRBV18 and TRBJ2-5, the full variable domain reads NAGVMQNPRHLVRRRGQEARLRCSPMKGHSHVYWYRQLPEEGLKFMVYLQKENIIDESGMPKERFSAEFPKEGPSILRIQQVVRGDSAAYFCASSPPDKTQYFGPGTRLLVL.